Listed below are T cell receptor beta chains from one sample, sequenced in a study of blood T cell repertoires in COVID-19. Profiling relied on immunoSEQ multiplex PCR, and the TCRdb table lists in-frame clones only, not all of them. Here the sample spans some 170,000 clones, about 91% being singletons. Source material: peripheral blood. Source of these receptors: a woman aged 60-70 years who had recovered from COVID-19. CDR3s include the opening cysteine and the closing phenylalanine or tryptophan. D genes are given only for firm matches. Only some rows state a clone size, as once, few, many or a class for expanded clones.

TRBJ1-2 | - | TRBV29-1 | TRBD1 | CSVVDRDQGYGYTF | TGCAGCGTTGTTGACAGGGACCAAGGGTATGGCTACACCTTC
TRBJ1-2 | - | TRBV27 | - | CASSLRGGFGYTF | TGTGCCAGCAGTTTACGGGGAGGATTCGGCTACACCTTC
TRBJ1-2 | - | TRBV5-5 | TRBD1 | CASSPYTGGARYGYTF | TGTGCCAGCAGTCCATACACAGGGGGCGCACGCTATGGCTACACCTTC
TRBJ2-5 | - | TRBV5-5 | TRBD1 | CASSLRQGLETQYF | TGTGCCAGCAGCCTTCGACAGGGCCTTGAGACCCAGTACTTC
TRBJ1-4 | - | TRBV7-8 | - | CASSSWSLRALEEKLFF | TGTGCCAGCAGCTCCTGGTCCCTGAGGGCCTTGGAGGAAAAACTGTTTTTT
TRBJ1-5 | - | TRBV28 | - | CASSTQGHQPQHF | TGTGCCAGCAGTACTCAGGGGCATCAGCCCCAGCATTTT
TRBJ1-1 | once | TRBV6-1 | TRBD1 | CASSETRQGWDTEAFF | TGTGCCAGCAGTGAAACACGACAGGGGTGGGACACTGAAGCTTTCTTT
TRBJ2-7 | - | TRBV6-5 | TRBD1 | CASTWGQGYEQYF | TGTGCCAGCACTTGGGGACAGGGATACGAGCAGTACTTC
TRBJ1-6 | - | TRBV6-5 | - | CASSYPDNSYNSPLHF | TGTGCCAGCAGTTACCCGGACAACTCCTATAATTCACCCCTCCACTTT
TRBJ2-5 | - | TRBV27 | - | CASSLGRGRETQYF | TGTGCCAGCTCCCTCGGAAGGGGTCGAGAGACCCAGTACTTC
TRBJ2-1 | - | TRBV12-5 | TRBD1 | CASTRQGDNEQFF | TGTGCTAGTACCCGGCAGGGGGACAATGAGCAGTTCTTC
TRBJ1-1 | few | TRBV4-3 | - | CASSQDHDGDTEAFF | TGCGCCAGCAGCCAAGACCACGACGGAGACACTGAAGCTTTCTTT
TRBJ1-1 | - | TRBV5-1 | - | CASSLGSQLREAFF | TGCGCCAGCAGCTTGGGTTCCCAATTGAGGGAAGCTTTCTTT
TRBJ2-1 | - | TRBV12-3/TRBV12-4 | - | CASRGGRNNEQFF | TGTGCCAGCAGGGGGGGACGGAACAATGAGCAGTTCTTC
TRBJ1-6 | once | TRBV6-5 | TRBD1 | CASRERDRGSPLHF | TGTGCCAGCAGAGAGAGGGACAGGGGGTCACCCCTCCACTTT
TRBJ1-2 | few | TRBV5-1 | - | CASSLVGDYGYTF | TGCGCCAGCAGCTTGGTAGGGGACTATGGCTACACCTTC
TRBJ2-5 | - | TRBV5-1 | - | CASSFALLQGTETQYF | TGCGCCAGCAGCTTTGCCCTGTTACAGGGAACGGAGACCCAGTACTTC
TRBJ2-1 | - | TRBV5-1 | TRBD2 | CASSPAGASYNEQFF | TGCGCCAGCAGCCCAGCGGGGGCATCCTACAATGAGCAGTTCTTC
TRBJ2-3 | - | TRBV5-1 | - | CASSGLGSTDTQYF | TGCGCCAGCAGCGGTCTCGGGAGCACAGATACGCAGTATTTT
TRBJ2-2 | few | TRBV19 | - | CASSIQSFAGELFF | TGTGCCAGTAGTATACAGTCCTTCGCCGGGGAGCTGTTTTTT
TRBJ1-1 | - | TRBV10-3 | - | CASSGGGHDTEAFF | TGTGCCTCTTCAGGCGGGGGGCATGACACTGAAGCTTTCTTT
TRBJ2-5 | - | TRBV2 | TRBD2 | CASSLTSAQETQYF | TGTGCCAGCAGTCTTACTAGCGCCCAAGAGACCCAGTACTTC
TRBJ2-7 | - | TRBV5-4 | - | CASSTRIKPLYEQYF | TGTGCCAGCAGCACCAGGATTAAACCTCTCTACGAGCAGTACTTC
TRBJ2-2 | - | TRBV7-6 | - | CASSLAQFAGELFF | TGTGCCAGCAGCTTAGCGCAGTTCGCCGGGGAGCTGTTTTTT
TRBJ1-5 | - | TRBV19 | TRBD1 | CASSGTGSVIGNQPQHF | TGTGCCAGTAGCGGGACAGGCAGCGTGATCGGCAATCAGCCCCAGCATTTT
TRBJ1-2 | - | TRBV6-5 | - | CASSYGQPPYGYTF | TGTGCCAGCAGTTACGGACAGCCGCCCTATGGCTACACCTTC
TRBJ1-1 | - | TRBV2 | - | CASRATGPNTEAFF | TGTGCCAGCAGAGCTACAGGGCCTAACACTGAAGCTTTCTTT
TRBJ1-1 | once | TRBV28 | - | CASSLAAQRRNTEAFF | TGTGCCAGCAGTTTAGCTGCTCAGAGGCGGAACACTGAAGCTTTCTTT
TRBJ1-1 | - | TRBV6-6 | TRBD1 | CASSQIDRGEDTEAFF | TGTGCCAGCAGTCAGATCGACAGGGGAGAGGACACTGAAGCTTTCTTT
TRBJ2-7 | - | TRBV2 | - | CASSVESSVGSGEQYF | TGTGCCAGCAGTGTTGAGTCCTCCGTCGGTTCCGGCGAGCAGTACTTC
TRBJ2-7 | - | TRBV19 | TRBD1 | CASSPGQDSSYEQYF | TGTGCCAGTAGCCCCGGACAGGATAGCTCCTACGAGCAGTACTTC
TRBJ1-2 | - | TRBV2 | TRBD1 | CASIRDSPGYTF | TGTGCCAGCATAAGGGACAGTCCTGGCTACACCTTC
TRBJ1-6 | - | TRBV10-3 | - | CAISELGTQNSPLHF | TGTGCCATCAGTGAGTTGGGGACACAGAATTCACCCCTCCACTTT
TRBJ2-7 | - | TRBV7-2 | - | CASSLSLASYEQYF | TGTGCCAGCAGCTTAAGTCTAGCCTCCTACGAGCAGTACTTC
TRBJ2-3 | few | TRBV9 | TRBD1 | CASSVQGARYTDTQYF | TGTGCCAGCAGCGTACAGGGGGCACGCTACACAGATACGCAGTATTTT
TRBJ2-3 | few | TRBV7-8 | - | CASSLATRRETDTQYF | TGTGCCAGCAGCTTAGCGACACGGAGGGAGACAGATACGCAGTATTTT
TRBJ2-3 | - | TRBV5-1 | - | CASSLLTNGGTDTQYF | TGCGCCAGCAGCTTGTTAACCAACGGTGGCACAGATACGCAGTATTTT
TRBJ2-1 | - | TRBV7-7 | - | CASSLGRGPVNEQFF | TGTGCTAGCAGCTTAGGGCGGGGTCCTGTTAATGAGCAGTTCTTC
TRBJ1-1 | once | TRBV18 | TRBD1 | CASSPETATGGAFF | TGTGCCAGCTCACCAGAGACGGCAACAGGGGGAGCTTTCTTT
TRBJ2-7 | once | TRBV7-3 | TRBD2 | CASSLLAGDIHEQYF | TGTGCCAGCAGCTTACTAGCGGGGGATATCCACGAGCAGTACTTC
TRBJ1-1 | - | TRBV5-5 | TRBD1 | CASSFGQGGTEAFF | TGTGCCAGCAGCTTCGGACAGGGGGGCACTGAAGCTTTCTTT
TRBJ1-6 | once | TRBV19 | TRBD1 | CASSPTGGADDSSPLHF | TGTGCCAGTAGCCCGACAGGGGGCGCGGATGATAGCTCACCCCTCCACTTT
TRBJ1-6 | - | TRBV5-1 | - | CASSISGTPTDSPLHF | TGCGCCAGCAGCATTTCAGGGACACCAACAGATTCACCCCTCCACTTT
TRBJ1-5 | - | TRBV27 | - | CASRGRPRAGNQPQHF | TGTGCCAGCAGGGGCAGGCCGAGGGCGGGCAATCAGCCCCAGCATTTT
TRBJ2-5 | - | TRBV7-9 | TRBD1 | CASSFTTGRNQETQYF | TGTGCCAGCAGCTTCACGACAGGGCGGAACCAAGAGACCCAGTACTTC
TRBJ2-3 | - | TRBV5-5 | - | CASSLTGTSGTDTQYF | TGTGCCAGCAGCCTCACCGGGACATCGGGCACAGATACGCAGTATTTT
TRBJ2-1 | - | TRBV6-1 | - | CASSGLGGTARYNEQFF | TGTGCCAGCAGTGGTCTAGGAGGGACAGCACGATACAATGAGCAGTTCTTC
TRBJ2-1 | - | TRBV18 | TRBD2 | CASSPPSDGGKQFF | TGTGCCAGCTCACCACCGAGTGACGGGGGGAAGCAGTTCTTC
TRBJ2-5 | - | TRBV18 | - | CASSPSGVETQYF | TGTGCCAGCTCACCTTCAGGGGTAGAGACCCAGTACTTC
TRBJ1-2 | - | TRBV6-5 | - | CASTKDGRLVGGYTF | TGTGCCAGCACCAAGGATGGCAGGTTGGTCGGTGGCTACACCTTC
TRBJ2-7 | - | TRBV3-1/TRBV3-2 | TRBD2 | CASSRSLAGGLYEQYF | TGTGCCAGCAGCCGTAGCCTAGCGGGGGGCCTGTACGAGCAGTACTTC
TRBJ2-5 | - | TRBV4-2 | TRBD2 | CASSPARAGGGETQYF | TGTGCCAGCAGCCCCGCACGGGCGGGGGGAGGGGAGACCCAGTACTTC
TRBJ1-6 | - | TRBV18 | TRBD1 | CASSRDRESPLHF | TGTGCCAGCTCCCGGGACAGGGAATCACCCCTCCACTTT
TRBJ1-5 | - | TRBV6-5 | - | CASANLGQPNQPQHF | TGTGCCAGCGCTAATTTAGGACAGCCCAATCAGCCCCAGCATTTT